This is a list of T cell receptor beta chains from one sample in a study of T cell responses to AZD1222 COVID-19 vaccine. Repertoires were generated with immunoSEQ multiplex PCR, while TCRdb's copy carries only in-frame clones and drops some. The table shows around 180,000 clones, with 88% occurring only once. Sequenced here: peripheral blood, sampled on day 0 of AZD1222 vaccination. Receptors were obtained from an adult in good health. CDR3s include the opening cysteine and the closing phenylalanine or tryptophan. A D gene is named only where the DNA matches it firmly. Only part of the rows carry a size: once, few, many, or a class if the clone is expanded.

clone_size,j_call,v_call,d_call,cdr3_aa,cdr3_nt
NA,TRBJ1-6,TRBV19,TRBD1,CASTLGQGPSPLHF,TGTGCCAGTACCCTGGGACAGGGTCCCTCACCCCTCCACTTT
NA,TRBJ1-1,TRBV2,NA,CASMGARPNTEAFF,TGTGCCAGCATGGGGGCTAGACCAAACACTGAAGCTTTCTTT
NA,TRBJ2-7,TRBV5-5,NA,CASSLTSSSYEQYF,TGTGCCAGCAGCTTAACATCATCCTCCTACGAGCAGTACTTC
NA,TRBJ1-2,TRBV25-1,TRBD1,CASSAGQGIRYGYTF,TGTGCCAGCAGTGCGGGACAGGGGATAAGATATGGCTACACCTTC
NA,TRBJ2-3,TRBV7-3,TRBD2,CASSLGAGGPDTQYF,TGTGCCAGCAGCTTAGGAGCGGGGGGGCCAGATACGCAGTATTTT
NA,TRBJ2-7,TRBV7-2,NA,CASSLVVSYEQYF,TGTGCCAGCAGCTTAGTAGTTTCCTACGAGCAGTACTTC
few,TRBJ2-7,TRBV27,NA,CASRRKLQGYEQYF,TGTGCCAGCAGACGCAAATTACAAGGATACGAGCAGTACTTC
NA,TRBJ1-1,TRBV19,NA,CASSIDGMNTEAFF,TGTGCCAGTAGTATAGATGGGATGAACACTGAAGCTTTCTTT
NA,TRBJ1-3,TRBV6-5,NA,CATKPLQGNTIYF,TGTGCCACCAAACCCCTACAGGGAAACACCATATATTTT
NA,TRBJ2-3,TRBV7-2,NA,CAGSLRGDTQYF,TGTGCCGGCAGCTTGCGGGGAGATACGCAGTATTTT
NA,TRBJ2-1,TRBV5-1,TRBD1,CASSLRGLVDEQFF,TGCGCCAGCAGCTTGAGGGGGCTGGTCGATGAGCAGTTCTTC
NA,TRBJ1-6,TRBV3-1/TRBV3-2,TRBD1,CASSQGGTGLYNSPLHF,TGTGCCAGCAGCCAAGGGGGGACAGGGCTGTATAATTCACCCCTCCACTTT
NA,TRBJ1-1,TRBV9,TRBD1,CASGSGGTEAFF,TGTGCCAGCGGATCAGGGGGGACTGAAGCTTTCTTT
NA,TRBJ2-1,TRBV7-8,TRBD2,CASSPTRGLAGGSGYRPGNEQFF,TGTGCCAGCAGCCCCACCCGGGGACTAGCGGGGGGATCGGGATACAGGCCTGGGAATGAGCAGTTCTTC
few,TRBJ2-7,TRBV5-4,NA,CASSLAPASSYEQYF,TGTGCCAGCAGCTTGGCACCGGCTAGCTCCTACGAGCAGTACTTC
NA,TRBJ1-6,TRBV6-5,TRBD1,CASSADRVNSPLHF,TGTGCCAGCAGCGCCGACAGGGTAAATTCACCCCTCCACTTT
NA,TRBJ1-1,TRBV28,NA,CASRADSWTEAFF,TGTGCCAGCAGGGCTGACTCTTGGACTGAAGCTTTCTTT
NA,TRBJ1-3,TRBV5-1,NA,CASKGGIGNTIYF,TGCGCCAGCAAGGGAGGAATCGGAAACACCATATATTTT
NA,TRBJ2-7,TRBV5-6,TRBD2,CASSFRTSGGSYEQYF,TGTGCCAGCAGCTTCAGGACTAGCGGGGGATCCTACGAGCAGTACTTC
NA,TRBJ1-1,TRBV6-4,NA,CASSVSENTEAFF,TGTGCCAGCAGTGTATCCGAGAACACTGAAGCTTTCTTT
NA,TRBJ2-3,TRBV6-1,NA,CASSEAFLGRGASYTQYF,TGTGCCAGCAGTGAAGCGTTTCTAGGGAGGGGGGCTTCTTATACGCAGTATTTT
NA,TRBJ1-1,TRBV7-2,TRBD1,CASSLGQGNTEAFF,TGTGCCAGCAGCTTAGGACAGGGGAACACTGAAGCTTTCTTT
NA,TRBJ2-7,TRBV6-6,TRBD2,CASSHSGTGVYEQYF,TGTGCCAGCAGCCATAGCGGGACGGGAGTCTACGAGCAGTACTTC
few,TRBJ1-2,TRBV7-9,NA,CASSFGGVHGYTF,TGTGCCAGCAGCTTCGGGGGGGTCCATGGCTACACCTTC
NA,TRBJ2-1,TRBV29-1,TRBD1,CSVYRGHEQFF,TGCAGCGTGTACAGGGGGCACGAGCAGTTCTTC
NA,TRBJ1-5,TRBV2,NA,CASKATLIQPQHF,TGTGCCAGCAAGGCTACCCTGATCCAGCCCCAGCATTTT
NA,TRBJ1-1,TRBV30,NA,CAWISGNWGNTEAFF,TGTGCCTGGATATCGGGCAACTGGGGGAACACTGAAGCTTTCTTT
NA,TRBJ1-1,TRBV27,NA,CASRTTYTEAFF,TGTGCCAGCAGGACAACATACACTGAAGCTTTCTTT
once,TRBJ1-1,TRBV6-5,TRBD1,CASSLTGVDTEAFF,TGTGCCAGCAGCCTGACAGGGGTGGACACTGAAGCTTTCTTT